This T cell receptor (beta chain) stems from a study of blood T cell repertoires in COVID-19. Turning to the study itself: Italy, Spain and the United States were the sources of the convalescent and acute COVID-19 samples.

In the study's own analysis: It was from reference gene primer amplification that nucleated cell counts were estimated. Method: immunoSEQ multiplex PCR; TCRdb's copy keeps in-frame clones and lacks some. For V, J and clone size, that table is used; D and trimming come from the DNA. The sample lists about 68,000 clones, roughly 84% occurring once. Sequencing input: peripheral blood. This clonotype was sampled from a man in his fifties with active COVID-19.

CDR3 sequence reads: CASSYSLAGSIGELFF. CDR3 nucleotide sequence: TGTGCCAGCAGTTACTCCTTAGCGGGGAGCATCGGGGAGCTGTTTTTT. This chain connects TRBV6-5 to TRBJ2-2; 8 bases map to TRBD2. Trimming cost V 0 bases and J 7 bases; bases outside gene matches: 7. CDR1 and CDR2 from the germline V gene are MNHEY and SVGAGI. CDR3 length equals 16 residues.